Here is one T cell receptor (beta chain) with its context. Different DNA sequences within this sample yield the same CDR3. Method: immunoSEQ multiplex PCR; TCRdb's copy keeps in-frame clones and lacks some. The sample lists some 150,000 clones, approximately 94% occurring once. These data originate in a study of control samples from healthy donors and cancer patients. CDR3 length: 11 amino acids. The germline CDR1 and CDR2 sequences are SGHAT and FQDESV (reference sequence). V was cut by 9 bases and J by 7 bases, with 10 bases left in between. This receptor was obtained from a man aged 55 to 69 with colorectal cancer. Sequenced material: PBMCs. The V gene is TRBV11-1, the J gene TRBJ2-1; D might be TRBD1 (6 bases). The DNA of the CDR3 is TGTGCCAGTAGCAGGGGAAATGAGCAGTTCTTC. Protein: CASSRGNEQFF.